This TCR beta chain was retrieved from a study of blood T cell repertoires in COVID-19. Background on the study: Both acute and convalescent COVID-19 samples were obtained from the United States, Italy and Spain. PBMCs, B-cell-depleted T cells, or T cells provided the cDNA or gDNA that made up the material.

Original processing methods: Estimates of nucleated cell counts were drawn from the amplification of reference gene primers. The assay was immunoSEQ multiplex PCR, and TCRdb's table has in-frame clones only and misses some. The D gene and trimming were derived from the DNA, and the V and J assignments and clone size from that table. The data hold 30,000 to 40,000 clones, with roughly 87% observed a single time. The receptor was isolated from a man between 45 and 60 years old with active or convalescent COVID-19. The sequenced material came from peripheral blood.

The chain's CDR3 is CASSAGQTYEQYF. The CDR3 DNA is TGCGCCAGCAGCGCGGGACAGACCTACGAGCAGTACTTC. The chain joins TRBV5-1 to TRBJ2-7; perhaps TRBD1 as D (7 bases). CDR3 length: 13 amino acids. Germline loops: CDR1 SGHRS, CDR2 YFSETQ. V was cut by 4 bases and J by 2 bases, with 10 bases left in between.